What follows are 21 T cell receptor beta chains derived from one specimen sequenced in a study of CD8 T cells in Susac syndrome. With random hexamers, reverse transcription was performed on about 0.5 to 1 ug of RNA. One entry per CDR3 protein results from TCRdb running MiXCR on the immunoSEQ multiplex PCR reads. The top ten hold about 0.14% of the sample, which has 71,000 or so distinct CDR3 sequences, 93% seen once. Sequencing used CD4+ T cells from PBMCs. The source of these receptors is a human donor with Susac syndrome.

The chain carries TRBV10-3 and TRBJ2-1, with D hard to call. Germline values: CDR1 ENHRY, CDR2 SYGVKD. The CDR3 is made up of 12 amino acids. Trimming stripped 6 bases from V and 6 bases from J, with 9 bases between. CDR3 DNA sequence: TGTGCCATCAGCTCGTCGGGCAATGAGCAGTTCTTC. As protein: CAISSSGNEQFF.

J is TRBJ2-7 and V is TRBV5-6; D could derive from TRBD1 or TRBD2 (5 bases each). Trimming removed 7 bases from V and 6 bases from J, with 20 bases in between. This CDR3 is 14 amino acids long. Germline CDR1 is SGHDT and CDR2 is YYEEEE. The chain's CDR3 is CASSTHPGPTEQYF. CDR3 in DNA: TGTGCCAGCTCAACCCACCCGGGGCCAACCGAGCAGTACTTC.

The V call is TRBV5-4, the J call TRBJ2-7; the match to TRBD1 covers 11 bases. The CDR3 has 14 amino acids. Germline trimming cut 4 bases from V and 3 bases from J; bases unmatched to any gene: 3. Germline values: CDR1 SGHNT, CDR2 YYREEE (reference sequence). This CDR3 reads CASSQGQGGYEQYF. The CDR3 nucleotides read TGTGCCAGCAGCCAGGGACAGGGGGGCTACGAGCAGTACTTC.

This rearrangement joins TRBV5-6 to TRBJ2-1, with 9 bases that match TRBD1. Germline loops: CDR1 SGHDT, CDR2 YYEEEE. V gave up 5 bases and J gave up 8 bases; unmatched junction bases: 17. The length of the CDR3 is 17 residues. The CDR3 DNA reads as TGTGCCAGCAGTTTTATCCCGGGACAGGGAGTAACCGATGAGCAGTTCTTC. This codes for CASSFIPGQGVTDEQFF.

The chain has TRBV6-5 and TRBJ2-4, with 7 nucleotides matching TRBD1. V dropped 5 bases and J dropped 7; count of bases not matched to a gene: 11. This CDR3 spans 15 amino acids. CDR1 is MNHEY, CDR2 SVGAGI, per germline. The CDR3 reads CASSRLGQSGNIQYF. The DNA for the CDR3 is TGTGCCAGCAGTCGACTGGGACAGTCGGGGAACATTCAGTACTTC.

The chain carries TRBV6-5 and TRBJ2-7; 8 nucleotides align to TRBD1. In germline, CDR1 is MNHEY, CDR2 SVGAGI. V was pared by 6 bases and J by 7 bases, with 11 bases of the junction left unmatched. The CDR3 totals 14 residues. The CDR3, as DNA: TGTGCCAGCAGCCCTTCGTGGACAGGGACGGAGCAGTACTTC. This translates into CASSPSWTGTEQYF.

The gene calls are TRBV7-8 and TRBJ2-7; D call uncertain. Per the germline V gene, CDR1 is SGHVS and CDR2 is FQNEAQ. The CDR3 totals 12 residues. Trimming removed 1 base at V and 6 bases at J, with 7 bases between. The CDR3 bases are TGTGCCAGCAGCTTAGGACCAGGCGAGCAGTACTTC. Translation: CASSLGPGEQYF. The whole variable domain, remainder taken from reference TRBV7-8 and TRBJ2-7, is GAGVSQSPRYKVAKRGQDVALRCDPISGHVSLFWYQQALGQGPEFLTYFQNEAQLDKSGLPSDRFFAERPEGSVSTLKIQRTQQEDSAVYLCASSLGPGEQYFGPGTRLTVT.

The V call is TRBV4-3, the J call TRBJ1-4; no clear D. CDR3 length: 12 residues. Germline loops: CDR1 LGHNA, CDR2 YSLEER. V gave up 4 bases and J gave up 10 bases, with 10 bases separating them. CDR3 sequence: CASSPRRVKLFF. The CDR3 nucleotides read TGCGCCAGCAGCCCCCGCAGAGTAAAACTGTTTTTT.

The chain carries TRBV6-2 or TRBV6-3 and TRBJ1-1, with unresolved D. CDR3 length: 12 amino acids. With 0 bases removed from V and 6 bases from J, the gap between germline ends came to 5 bases. Germline V gives CDR1 MNHEY, CDR2 SVGEGT. The CDR3 DNA reads as TGTGCCAGCAGTTACTCATTCGCTGAAGCTTTCTTT. Translation gives CASSYSFAEAFF.

The chain carries TRBV3-1 and TRBJ2-7; D assignment may be TRBD1 or TRBD2 (5 bases each). The CDR3 length is 15 residues. Trimming took off 1 base at V and 7 bases at J, with 17 bases between the two ends. Germline lookup yields CDR1 LGHDT and CDR2 YNNKEL (reference sequence). CDR3 sequence reads: CASSQGGTPSREQYF. The CDR3 DNA reads as TGTGCCAGCAGCCAAGGGGGGACCCCTTCCCGGGAGCAGTACTTC.

The CDR3 sequence: CASTFRRGPTDTQYF. CDR3 sequence (DNA): TGTGCCAGCACCTTCCGAAGGGGTCCCACAGATACGCAGTATTTT. This sequence joins TRBV28 and TRBJ2-3; TRBD1 might be the D (5 bases). V shed 7 bases and J shed 2 bases, with 16 bases lying between them. Germline lookup yields CDR1 MDHEN and CDR2 SYDVKM. CDR3 length: 15 residues.

This sequence joins TRBV18 and TRBJ1-6, with 7 bases that match TRBD1. V was clipped by 4 bases and J by 7 bases; unmatched bases: 10. CDR3 size: 16 residues. Germline V gene data show CDR1 as KGHSH and CDR2 as LQKENI. The CDR3: CASSLRGQQSNSPLHF. CDR3 in DNA: TGTGCCAGCTCACTTCGGGGACAGCAAAGCAATTCACCCCTCCACTTT.

V is TRBV30 and J is TRBJ1-4; weak D call: TRBD1 (6 bases). Per the germline V gene, CDR1 is GTSNPN and CDR2 is SVGIG (reference sequence). The CDR3 is 16 amino acids. The V end lost 0 bases, the J end lost 6 bases, and 17 bases lay between the germline ends. CDR3 protein: CAWSVWGRPTDEKLFF. CDR3 nucleotides: TGTGCCTGGAGTGTATGGGGGCGGCCGACTGATGAAAAACTGTTTTTT. Looking up the rest from reference TRBV30 and TRBJ1-4 gives the full variable domain: SQTIHQWPATLVQPVGSPLSLECTVEGTSNPNLYWYRQAAGRGLQLLFYSVGIGQISSEVPQNLSASRPQDRQFILSSKKLLLSDSGFYLCAWSVWGRPTDEKLFFGSGTQLSVL.

The chain is built from TRBV7-9 and TRBJ1-2, with D unclear. The length of the CDR3 is 13 residues. The germline CDR1 and CDR2 sequences are SEHNR and FQNEAQ (reference sequence). V gave up 7 bases and J gave up 4 bases, with 13 bases separating them. The CDR3 sequence: CASNEPGSYGYTF. CDR3 DNA: TGTGCCAGCAACGAGCCGGGCTCCTATGGCTACACCTTC.

The V gene is TRBV12-3 or TRBV12-4, the J gene TRBJ2-1; no definite D call. The V gene lost 3 bases and the J gene lost 0 bases, with 9 bases spanning the gap. The CDR3 length is 15 residues. This chain's CDR3 is CASSLGRSSYNEQFF. DNA for the CDR3: TGTGCCAGCAGTTTGGGCCGGTCCTCCTACAATGAGCAGTTCTTC.

This clonotype was counted a few times. The J gene is TRBJ1-2, the V gene TRBV14; TRBD1 aligns across 8 bases. The ends lost 4 bases at V and 4 bases at J; junction bases unmatched: 5. Germline V lookup: CDR1 SGHDN, CDR2 FVKESK. The CDR3 sequence is 14 residues long. CDR3 sequence (DNA): TGTGCCAGCAGCCCCTTACAGGGGGGCTATGGCTACACCTTC. Encoded protein: CASSPLQGGYGYTF.

The J gene is TRBJ1-5, the V gene TRBV7-8; D is ambiguous. V was cut by 3 bases and J by 5 bases, with 5 bases left in between. Germline loops: CDR1 SGHVS, CDR2 FQNEAQ. This CDR3 has 12 residues. The CDR3 DNA sequence: TGTGCCAGCAGCTTCCCCCATCAGCCCCAGCATTTT. It specifies CASSFPHQPQHF.

V usage is TRBV14 and J usage is TRBJ2-1; D assignment may be TRBD1 or TRBD2 (5 bases each). V was trimmed by 5 bases and J by 0 bases, leaving 14 bases between them. The CDR3 spans 16 residues. Per germline, CDR1 SGHDN and CDR2 FVKESK. The CDR3 reads CASSGGGDRSYNEQFF. The CDR3 DNA reads as TGTGCCAGCAGCGGTGGGGGTGATCGCTCCTACAATGAGCAGTTCTTC. The full variable domain, its missing parts supplied by reference TRBV14 and TRBJ2-1, is EAGVTQFPSHSVIEKGQTVTLRCDPISGHDNLYWYRRVMGKEIKFLLHFVKESKQDESGMPNNRFLAERTGGTYSTLKVQPAELEDSGVYFCASSGGGDRSYNEQFFGPGTRLTVL.

The chain combines TRBV6-1 with TRBJ2-2; TRBD1 is a possible D gene (6 bases). The CDR3 spans 16 residues. V was shortened by 6 bases and J by 0 bases, with 14 bases between the two germline ends. The germline V gene encodes CDR1 MNHNS and CDR2 SASEGT. The CDR3 coding sequence is TGTGCCAGCAGACCCGGGACATCCTCGAACACCGGGGAGCTGTTTTTT. Amino acids: CASRPGTSSNTGELFF.

The chain combines TRBV28 with TRBJ1-1; tentative D call: TRBD1 (6 bases). The germline CDR1 and CDR2 sequences are MDHEN and SYDVKM. The CDR3 runs 17 residues. Trimming shortened V by 4 bases and J by 4 bases, and 22 bases separated the two germline ends. The CDR3 DNA sequence: TGTGCCAGCAGTTCCATCCAAGGAGGGGGGAGAGGCACTGAAGCTTTCTTT. Protein product: CASSSIQGGGRGTEAFF. Supplemented by reference TRBV28 and TRBJ1-1, the full variable domain reads DVKVTQSSRYLVKRTGEKVFLECVQDMDHENMFWYRQDPGLGLRLIYFSYDVKMKEKGDIPEGYSVSREKKERFSLILESASTNQTSMYLCASSSIQGGGRGTEAFFGQGTRLTVV.

The chain couples TRBV20-1 to TRBJ2-7, with D maybe TRBD1 (6 bases). The V end lost 1 base, the J end lost 3 bases, and 13 bases lay between the germline ends. Per germline, CDR1 DFQATT and CDR2 SNEGSKA (reference sequence). This CDR3 has 14 residues. The CDR3 DNA reads as TGCAGTGCTAGAGTCCGGGACACCTTCTACGAGCAGTACTTC. Translating gives CSARVRDTFYEQYF.